This entry is about one T cell receptor (beta chain). Its cognate antigen is unknown. This entry belongs to a study of naive and memory T cell subsets. Study-level findings and limits: Gini index rose across naive, CM, EM and EMRA in CD4 and CD8.

Separate alpha and beta amplification began at the second PCR step. Overnight CMV lysate stimulation of fresh PBMCs defined donor CMV status by CD4+ IFNgamma. The germline V gene has CDR1 DFQATT and CDR2 SNEGSKA (reference sequence). The CDR3 is 15 amino acids. V lost 3 bases and J 4 bases, leaving 16 bases between the germline ends. Both TRBC1 and TRBC2 were covered by a beta constant-region primer of two equimolar oligonucleotides. An oligonucleotide with the SP2 primer and a 12-nucleotide UMI was ligated to the cDNA 3' end. TCRdb redid the calling of the UMI-ligation and nested PCR reads with MiXCR, one entry per CDR3 protein. The data contain 140,000 to 150,000 distinct CDR3 sequences, approximately 15% of them seen just once; the ten biggest clones take up approximately 0.13%.

This chain links TRBV20-1 with TRBJ1-5; the D gene is possibly TRBD1 (5 bases). The receptor was isolated from a human donor in good health. Sequenced sample: naive CD4+ T cells from blood. The CDR3 loop is CSASQGLSLNQPQHF. CDR3 coding DNA: TGCAGTGCTAGCCAGGGACTCTCACTAAATCAGCCCCAGCATTTT.